The 4 T cell receptor beta chains given below trace back to one sample, sequenced in a study of T cells after posttransplantation cyclophosphamide (dated by TCRdb to the mid-2010s). The library was produced with the immunoSEQ multiplex PCR assay. TCRdb took over this immuneACCESS table, retaining in-frame rearrangements with V and J assigned. Such tables are incomplete; in checked studies, under half of the missing clones stem from an unresolved V gene, and the remainder is unexplained. This sample contains over 30,000 clones, none of which is a singleton. The top ten clones comprise 4% to 5% of the sample. The sequencing sample was made of PBMCs. The receptors stem from a woman between 45 and 60 years old in good health and a related stem cell transplant donor.

A few counts support this clone. CDR3 nucleotide sequence: TGCGCCAGCAGCTTGGCGCTAGCGGGGGCCCGGACTCAAGAGACCCAGTACTTC. Residues: CASSLALAGARTQETQYF. This chain joins TRBV5-1 and TRBJ2-5, with TRBD2 matching over 10 bases. Looked up from germline, CDR1 is SGHRS and CDR2 is YFSETQ. CDR3 size: 18 residues. J gave up 2 bases and V 0 bases, and 10 bases lay outside the gene matches.

This clone has at least ten counts. V is TRBV9 and J is TRBJ1-3; unclear D gene. Per germline, CDR1 SGDLS and CDR2 YYNGEE. This CDR3 has 15 residues. Trimming removed 0 bases at V and 0 bases at J, with 7 bases between. CDR3 region: CASSVGGSSGNTIYF. CDR3 sequence (DNA): TGTGCCAGCAGCGTAGGCGGCAGCTCTGGAAACACCATATATTTT.

This clone was picked up many times. V gene TRBV6-1 combines with J gene TRBJ1-5; possible D gene TRBD1, 6 bases. The CDR3 covers 14 residues. With 7 bases removed from V and 3 bases from J, the gap between germline ends came to 13 bases. Germline V gene data show CDR1 as MNHNS and CDR2 as SASEGT. CDR3 loop: CASMGRGVNQPQHF. CDR3 DNA: TGTGCCAGCATGGGCAGGGGAGTCAATCAGCCCCAGCATTTT.

This clone appeared many times. V usage is TRBV9 and J usage is TRBJ2-3, with 11 bases lining up with TRBD1. V trimming: 5 bases; J trimming: 5 bases; junction bases outside the gene matches: 7. Germline V gene data show CDR1 as SGDLS and CDR2 as YYNGEE. This CDR3 contains 15 residues. The CDR3 spells CASRLGQGAVDTQYF. The CDR3 bases are TGTGCCAGCAGGCTTGGACAGGGGGCGGTAGATACGCAGTATTTT. Drawing the rest from reference TRBV9 and TRBJ2-3, the complete variable domain is DSGVTQTPKHLITATGQRVTLRCSPRSGDLSVYWYQQSLDQGLQFLIQYYNGEERAKGNILERFSAQQFPDLHSELNLSSLELGDSALYFCASRLGQGAVDTQYFGPGTRLTVL.